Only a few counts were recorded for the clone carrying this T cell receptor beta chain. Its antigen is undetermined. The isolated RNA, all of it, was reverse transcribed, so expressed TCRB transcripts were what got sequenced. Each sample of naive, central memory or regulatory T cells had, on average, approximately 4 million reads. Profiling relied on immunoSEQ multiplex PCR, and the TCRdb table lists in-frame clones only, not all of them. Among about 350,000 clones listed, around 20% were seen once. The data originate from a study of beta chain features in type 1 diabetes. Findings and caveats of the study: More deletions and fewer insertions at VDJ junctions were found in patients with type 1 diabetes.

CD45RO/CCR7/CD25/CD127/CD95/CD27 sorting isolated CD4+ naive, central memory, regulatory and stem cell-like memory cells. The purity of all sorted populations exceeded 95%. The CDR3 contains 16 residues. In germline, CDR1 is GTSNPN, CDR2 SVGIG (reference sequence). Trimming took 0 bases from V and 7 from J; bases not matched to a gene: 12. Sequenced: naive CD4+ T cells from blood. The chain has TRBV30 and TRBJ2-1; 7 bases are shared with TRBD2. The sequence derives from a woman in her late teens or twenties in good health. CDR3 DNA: TGTGCCTGGAGTGTAAGGGTAGGCGGGAGCGGGAATGAGCAGTTCTTC. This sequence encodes CAWSVRVGGSGNEQFF.